This T cell receptor (beta chain) was identified during a study of T cell responses to AZD1222 COVID-19 vaccine. Assay used: immunoSEQ multiplex PCR; TCRdb lists only in-frame clones, some missing. The sample yields around 200,000 clones, around 90% seen once. Second-dose timings of about 4 or about 12 weeks were pooled. This CDR3 region has 15 residues. V dropped 5 bases and J dropped 0 bases, with 11 bases sitting between them. The germline CDR1 and CDR2 sequences are MNHEY and SMNVEV (reference sequence). This clone was seen just once. The input for sequencing was peripheral blood, taken 28 days after the second AZD1222 dose. V and J are TRBV27 and TRBJ2-4; D not resolved. The TCR sequence derives from an adult who received the AZD1222 COVID-19 vaccine. The CDR3 region has the DNA TGTGCCAGCAGTACCAGTTCCGTAGCCAAAAACATTCAGTACTTC. Translating gives CASSTSSVAKNIQYF.